Presented here are 32 T cell receptor beta chains from one specimen sequenced in a study of blood T cell repertoires in COVID-19. Generated by immunoSEQ multiplex PCR, the TCRdb table keeps only in-frame clones and is missing some. The sample holds more than 75,000 clones, 75% to 90% seen once. The specimen sequenced was peripheral blood. These receptors were obtained from a human donor in a cohort sampled during active COVID-19.

The CDR3 spells CASSQQTGGEQFF. CDR3 DNA sequence: TGTGCCAGCAGCCAACAGACAGGGGGCGAGCAGTTCTTC. This chain connects TRBV7-3 to TRBJ2-1; 10 bases are shared with TRBD1. V dropped 5 bases and J dropped 10; count of bases not matched to a gene: 5. This CDR3 contains 13 residues. From germline, CDR1 is SGHTA and CDR2 FQGTGA.

The chain joins TRBV3-1 (or the pseudogene TRBV3-2) to TRBJ2-5; 8 nucleotides agree with TRBD2. Losses at the gene ends were 0 bases for V and 5 bases for J; bases not matched to a gene: 8. CDR3 length equals 16 residues. Germline V gene data show CDR1 as LGHDT and CDR2 as YNNKEL (reference sequence). DNA of the CDR3: TGTGCCAGCAGCCAAGATGGTAGCGGGACCCTTGAGACCCAGTACTTC. Its protein product is CASSQDGSGTLETQYF.

The rearrangement joins TRBV7-2 to TRBJ1-2, with 7 bases identical to TRBD1. Germline CDR1 SGHTA, CDR2 FQGNSA. This CDR3 contains 14 residues. The junction had 9 bases not matched to a gene; V was cut back by 4 bases and J by 7 bases. The CDR3 sequence: CASSSSTGLPGYTF. CDR3 nucleotide sequence: TGTGCCAGCAGCTCCTCGACAGGGTTGCCTGGCTACACCTTC.

The chain has TRBV18 and TRBJ2-1; no definite D call. Trimming cost V 0 bases and J 5 bases, with 11 bases left between them. Looked up from germline, CDR1 is KGHSH and CDR2 is LQKENI. The CDR3 runs to 15 residues. The CDR3 nucleotides read TGTGCCAGCTCACCACCGTCTTCTCGGGACAATGAGCAGTTCTTC. Residues: CASSPPSSRDNEQFF.

The J gene is TRBJ1-2, the V gene TRBV27; tentative D call: TRBD1 (5 bases). Per germline, CDR1 MNHEY and CDR2 SMNVEV (reference sequence). Trimming removed 7 bases from V and 3 bases from J, with 12 bases in between. This CDR3 region has 13 residues. This CDR3 is CASKTVADYGYTF. CDR3 DNA sequence: TGTGCCAGCAAGACAGTGGCGGACTATGGCTACACCTTC.

The genes are TRBV28 and TRBJ2-1; 8 positions match TRBD2. Germline assignment: CDR1 MDHEN and CDR2 SYDVKM. With 0 bases clipped from V and 0 bases from J, the junction kept 13 bases outside the gene matches. CDR3 length: 20 amino acids. This chain's CDR3 is CASSLWISGSSLSSYNEQFF. As DNA, the CDR3 is TGTGCCAGCAGTTTATGGATAAGCGGGAGTTCCCTTAGCTCCTACAATGAGCAGTTCTTC.

The chain carries TRBV18 and TRBJ2-7, with 7 bases identical to TRBD1. This CDR3 is built from 15 residues. After removal of 1 base from V and 3 bases from J, the junction contained 6 bases not matched to a gene. CDR1 and CDR2 from the germline V gene are KGHSH and LQKENI. CDR3 residues: CASSPQGAPVYEQYF. The DNA of the CDR3 is TGTGCCAGCTCACCACAGGGGGCACCCGTCTACGAGCAGTACTTC.

V gene TRBV18 combines with J gene TRBJ1-1, with D unclear. V lost 1 base to trimming and J lost 6 bases, with 18 bases between them. Germline CDR1 reads KGHSH; CDR2 reads LQKENI. The CDR3 contains 16 residues. In DNA, the CDR3 is TGTGCCAGCTCACCACTCGCGGGAACGATTGGGGCTGAAGCTTTCTTT. It translates to CASSPLAGTIGAEAFF.

Only a few counts were recorded for this clone. CDR3 in DNA: TGTGCCAGCAGTTACTCTCGACAGCACACTGAAGCTTTCTTT. Its protein product is CASSYSRQHTEAFF. The rearrangement uses TRBV6-2 or TRBV6-3 and TRBJ1-1; D is perhaps TRBD1 (5 bases). Germline lookup yields CDR1 MNHEY and CDR2 SVGEGT. The CDR3 totals 14 residues. Trimming removed 0 bases at V and 3 bases at J, with 8 bases between.

Turning to this clone: At one end the junction does not follow the germline gene, possibly because of a read error. The V gene is TRBV7-2, the J gene TRBJ2-1, with 9 bases aligning to TRBD2. The germline CDR1 and CDR2 sequences are SGHTA and FQGNSA. The CDR3 is 13 residues long. The CDR3 loop reads CASTPSPSGNRIF. The CDR3 bases are TGTGCCAGCACCCCATCACCTAGCGGGAATAGGATCTTC.

The chain employs TRBV27 and TRBJ2-7; D might be TRBD1 (7 bases). Looked up from germline, CDR1 is MNHEY and CDR2 is SMNVEV (reference sequence). This CDR3 has 14 amino acids. Trimming cost V 3 bases and J 2 bases, with 11 bases left between them. CDR3 nucleotides: TGTGCCAGCAGTTTGGGGGGACAGACCTACGAGCAGTACTTC. It translates to CASSLGGQTYEQYF.

This sequence joins TRBV6-4 and TRBJ1-4; possibly TRBD1 for D (6 bases). V was pared by 2 bases and J by 14 bases, with 15 bases between. Germline values: CDR1 MRHNA, CDR2 SNTAGT. The CDR3 contains 13 residues. DNA of the CDR3: TGTGCCAGCAGTGACCCCCAACAGGGTAAGCTGTTTTTT. Its protein is CASSDPQQGKLFF.

The chain uses TRBV28 and TRBJ2-7; a possible D gene is TRBD1 (6 bases). Germline CDR1 and CDR2: MDHEN and SYDVKM. V was shortened by 7 bases and J by 2 bases, with 15 bases between the two germline ends. The CDR3 spans 14 residues. DNA of the CDR3: TGTGCCAGCACCCTAGACAGGCCTACCTACGAGCAGTACTTC. Translated, it gives CASTLDRPTYEQYF.

V usage is TRBV29-1 and J usage is TRBJ2-1; perhaps TRBD2 as D (5 bases). The V end lost 4 bases, the J end lost 9 bases, and 13 bases lay between the germline ends. The V gene's germline CDR1 is SQVTM and CDR2 ANQGSEA. This CDR3 comprises 12 residues. In nucleotides, the CDR3 is TGCAGCGTTGGCGGGCCCAACTTTGAGCAGTTCTTC. It is translated as CSVGGPNFEQFF.

This clone has a single count. V is TRBV4-1 and J is TRBJ2-7; TRBD1 agrees at 8 bases. Germline V gene sequence: CDR1 MGHRA, CDR2 YSYEKL. Germline trimming cut 0 bases from V and 3 bases from J; bases unmatched to any gene: 7. The CDR3 has 16 residues. This chain's CDR3 is CASSQEDRQGHYEQYF. CDR3 coding DNA: TGCGCCAGCAGCCAAGAAGACCGACAGGGGCACTACGAGCAGTACTTC.

This chain links TRBV28 with TRBJ1-1; D unresolved. Germline-derived CDR1 and CDR2 are MDHEN and SYDVKM. This CDR3 has 12 amino acids. V lost 6 bases to trimming and J lost 3 bases, with 8 bases between them. The CDR3: CASSQRYTEAFF. The DNA for the CDR3 is TGTGCCAGCAGCCAGAGGTACACTGAAGCTTTCTTT.

V usage is TRBV18 and J usage is TRBJ1-1; D gene ambiguous. Trimming pared 0 bases from V and 8 bases from J, leaving 13 bases between. The CDR3 has 14 amino acids. Germline CDR1 and CDR2: KGHSH and LQKENI. CDR3 sequence reads: CASSPPARRREAFF. Here the CDR3 DNA reads TGTGCCAGCTCACCACCGGCCAGGAGGAGGGAAGCTTTCTTT.

This clone was picked up a small number of times. The V call is TRBV9, the J call TRBJ1-3, with D tentatively TRBD1 (5 bases). The V and J ends lost 3 bases and 0 bases respectively, with 10 bases between them. The CDR3 has 15 residues. Germline lookup yields CDR1 SGDLS and CDR2 YYNGEE. This CDR3 reads CASSAGVSSGNTIYF. The CDR3 DNA sequence: TGTGCCAGCAGCGCGGGGGTCTCCTCTGGAAACACCATATATTTT.

The J gene is TRBJ2-3, the V gene TRBV29-1; 9 bases align to TRBD2. Germline CDR1 reads SQVTM; CDR2 reads ANQGSEA. V trimming: 2 bases; J trimming: 0 bases; junction bases outside the gene matches: 15. This CDR3 region has 19 residues. DNA for the CDR3: TGCAGCGTTGAACCCGACCCCGGACTAGCGAGGCCTAGCACAGATACGCAGTATTTT. As protein: CSVEPDPGLARPSTDTQYF.

The chain couples TRBV30 to TRBJ1-5, with a weak D call TRBD1 (6 bases). The CDR3 is made up of 17 amino acids. Trimming took 0 bases from V and 1 from J, leaving 16 bases between them. CDR1 GTSNPN and CDR2 SVGIG come from the germline V gene (reference sequence). The CDR3 reads CAWSVPGGGLSNQPQHF. CDR3 in DNA: TGTGCCTGGAGTGTACCGGGGGGGGGCTTGAGCAATCAGCCCCAGCATTTT.

V is TRBV5-1 and J is TRBJ2-3; TRBD2 agrees at 15 bases. The CDR3 is made up of 17 amino acids. The V gene end was trimmed by 4 bases and the J gene end by 3 bases; junction bases not matched to a gene: 6. In germline, CDR1 is SGHRS, CDR2 YFSETQ. The CDR3 here is CASSQGLAGGWTDTQYF. Written as DNA, the CDR3 is TGCGCCAGCAGCCAGGGACTAGCGGGGGGATGGACAGATACGCAGTATTTT.

This sequence joins TRBV10-3 and TRBJ2-7; D unclear. This CDR3 spans 12 amino acids. Germline CDR1 ENHRY, CDR2 SYGVKD. The germline V and J ends were trimmed by 6 bases and 2 bases, with 8 bases remaining between them. The CDR3, as DNA: TGTGCCATCAGGTCAAGCGCCTACGAGCAGTACTTC. It encodes CAIRSSAYEQYF.

CDR3 sequence (DNA): TGTGCCAGCAGTCAGGGACTAGCGGGAGCTGGGGCCAACGTCCTGACTTTC. Translation gives CASSQGLAGAGANVLTF. The gene calls are TRBV6-6 and TRBJ2-6; TRBD2 agrees at 14 bases. The CDR3 has 17 residues. CDR1 MNHNY and CDR2 SVGAGI come from the germline V gene (reference sequence). V shed 5 bases, J shed 2 bases, and the junction held 2 bases outside the gene matches.

The chain is built from TRBV5-1 and TRBJ2-7, with 7 bases identical to TRBD1. V lost 0 bases to trimming and J lost 2 bases; unmatched junction nucleotides: 2. The CDR3 totals 14 residues. Germline CDR1 reads SGHRS; CDR2 reads YFSETQ. Here the CDR3 reads CASSLEGQTYEQYF. The CDR3 DNA reads as TGCGCCAGCAGCTTGGAGGGACAGACCTACGAGCAGTACTTC. The full variable domain, rest sourced from reference TRBV5-1 and TRBJ2-7, is KAGVTQTPRYLIKTRGQQVTLSCSPISGHRSVSWYQQTPGQGLQFLFEYFSETQRNKGNFPGRFSGRQFSNSRSEMNVSTLELGDSALYLCASSLEGQTYEQYFGPGTRLTVT.

V gene TRBV5-1 combines with J gene TRBJ2-7; 7 bases align to TRBD1. Germline CDR1 SGHRS, CDR2 YFSETQ. The J segment lost 4 bases and the V segment lost 4 bases, leaving 11 bases of the junction unmatched. The CDR3 extends over 15 amino acids. In nucleotides, the CDR3 is TGCGCCAGCAGCCCCCAGGGACAGTCATTGTACGAGCAGTACTTC. It codes for CASSPQGQSLYEQYF.

This clone occurred a few times. The rearrangement uses TRBV5-4 and TRBJ2-7; possible D gene TRBD2, 6 bases. Germline V CDR1 and CDR2: SGHNT, YYREEE (reference sequence). V was clipped by 0 bases and J by 3 bases, with 7 bases between them. The CDR3 covers 13 residues. DNA for the CDR3: TGTGCCAGCAGCTTGGCGGGACTCTACGAGCAGTACTTC. It specifies CASSLAGLYEQYF.

This chain joins TRBV6-5 and TRBJ1-6; maybe TRBD1 (6 bases). With 0 bases removed from V and 8 bases from J, the gap between germline ends came to 11 bases. The CDR3 is 15 amino acids. CDR1 is MNHEY and CDR2 is SVGAGI in the germline V gene. CDR3 region: CASSYSGGVDSPLHF. The DNA of the CDR3 is TGTGCCAGCAGTTACTCAGGGGGGGTGGATTCACCCCTCCACTTT.

This clone was counted only a few times. CDR3 sequence reads: CASSLPRDIFSNQPQHF. The CDR3 coding sequence is TGCGCCAGCAGCCTACCGAGGGACATTTTTAGCAATCAGCCCCAGCATTTT. The chain uses TRBV10-1 and TRBJ1-5, with a possible D match to TRBD1 (6 bases). Germline-derived CDR1 and CDR2 are WNHNN and SYGVQD (reference sequence). V was pared by 6 bases and J by 0 bases, with 18 bases between. The CDR3 is 17 residues long.

The V call is TRBV5-1, the J call TRBJ2-7; D uncertain. The CDR3 loop spans 12 amino acids. Trimming cost V 4 bases and J 4 bases, with 9 bases left between them. CDR1 is SGHRS and CDR2 is YFSETQ in the germline V gene. CDR3 amino acids: CASSTDKYEQYF. As DNA, the CDR3 is TGCGCCAGCAGCACCGACAAATACGAGCAGTACTTC.

V and J are TRBV18 and TRBJ1-6, with 9 bases identical to TRBD1. Looked up from germline, CDR1 is KGHSH and CDR2 is LQKENI. The ends lost 5 bases at V and 7 bases at J; junction bases unmatched: 6. This CDR3 has 15 residues. In nucleotides, the CDR3 is TGTGCCAGCTCAGCTTGGGACAGGGACAATTCACCCCTCCACTTT. This encodes CASSAWDRDNSPLHF.

This chain uses TRBV6-5 with TRBJ1-1; 7 positions agree with TRBD1. The CDR3 sequence is 14 residues long. Germline V lookup: CDR1 MNHEY, CDR2 SVGAGI. V lost 4 bases, J lost 3 bases, and 5 bases stayed unmatched. This chain's CDR3 is CASSFRGAYTEAFF. The CDR3 nucleotides are TGTGCCAGCAGTTTCAGGGGGGCGTACACTGAAGCTTTCTTT.

The rearrangement links TRBV5-1 to TRBJ2-3; D might be TRBD1 (6 bases). V was clipped by 2 bases and J by 3 bases, with 13 bases between them. This CDR3 has 15 residues. Germline V gene data show CDR1 as SGHRS and CDR2 as YFSETQ. The CDR3 DNA follows: TGCGCCAGCAGCTTCAGGGGCGCGAGGACAGATACGCAGTATTTT. Translating gives CASSFRGARTDTQYF.